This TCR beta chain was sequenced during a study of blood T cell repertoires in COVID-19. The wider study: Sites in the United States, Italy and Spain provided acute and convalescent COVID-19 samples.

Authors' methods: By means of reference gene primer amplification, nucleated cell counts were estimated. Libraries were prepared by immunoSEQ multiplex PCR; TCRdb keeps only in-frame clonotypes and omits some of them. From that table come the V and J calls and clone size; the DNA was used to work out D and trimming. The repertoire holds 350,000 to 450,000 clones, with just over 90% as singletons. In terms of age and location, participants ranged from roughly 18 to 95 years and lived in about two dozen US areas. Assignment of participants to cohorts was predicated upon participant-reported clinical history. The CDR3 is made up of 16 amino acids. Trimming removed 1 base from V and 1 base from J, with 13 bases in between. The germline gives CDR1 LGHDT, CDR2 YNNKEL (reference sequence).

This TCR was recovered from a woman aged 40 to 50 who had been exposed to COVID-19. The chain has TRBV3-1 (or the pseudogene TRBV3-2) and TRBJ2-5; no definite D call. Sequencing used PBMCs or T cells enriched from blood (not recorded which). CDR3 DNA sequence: TGTGCCAGCAGCCAAGTTCGAGGAGCGCTCCAAGAGACCCAGTACTTC. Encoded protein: CASSQVRGALQETQYF.